This is a list of T cell receptor beta chains from one sample in a study of shared clonotypes between healthy human individuals. Repertoires were generated with immunoSEQ multiplex PCR, while TCRdb's copy carries only in-frame clones and drops some. This table holds approximately 530,000 clones, roughly 95% found once. What was sequenced was naive CD4+ T cells sorted from blood. The source of these receptors is a woman aged 25 to 39 in good health. CDR3s include the opening cysteine and the closing phenylalanine or tryptophan. The order of the fields is V gene, D gene, CDR3 protein. The D gene is left open where the match is weak.

V: TRBV28; D: TRBD2; CDR3: CASRGGTSGAYEQYF
V: TRBV28; D: TRBD1; CDR3: CASGPGQETGELFF
V: TRBV27; D: TRBD2; CDR3: CASSQARLAGGQETQYF
V: TRBV7-8; D: TRBD2; CDR3: CASSLGRGRAHEQYF
V: TRBV2; D: TRBD1; CDR3: CARRGGTGAEKLFF
V: TRBV5-4; D: -; CDR3: CASSKIGKEQFF
V: TRBV18; D: -; CDR3: CASSPPSLNSYEQYF
V: TRBV29-1; D: -; CDR3: CSVELRLAKNIQYF
V: TRBV10-1; D: TRBD1; CDR3: CAVKMTGGWTQYF
V: TRBV5-8; D: -; CDR3: CASSPSRGWDTQYF
V: TRBV28; D: TRBD2; CDR3: CASSPTGLASRGHEQYF
V: TRBV9; D: TRBD1; CDR3: CASSVATPGQGGYTF
V: TRBV28; D: -; CDR3: CASSRGRLNYGYTF
V: TRBV19; D: -; CDR3: CASSILLGGYTF
V: TRBV5-4; D: TRBD2; CDR3: CASSLAGAMTDTQYF
V: TRBV6-6; D: -; CDR3: CASRGEGSYGYTF
V: TRBV7-9; D: TRBD1; CDR3: CASSLGTGIRETQYF
V: TRBV11-2; D: -; CDR3: CASRRRGVGATNEKLFF
V: TRBV7-6; D: TRBD1; CDR3: CASSPGQGVFEQYF
V: TRBV19; D: -; CDR3: CASFREGPNSPLHF
V: TRBV4-1; D: -; CDR3: CASSQVVGYEQYF
V: TRBV19; D: TRBD1; CDR3: CASSAHPGTGNTDTQYF
V: TRBV30; D: -; CDR3: CAWSWGGVYEQYF
V: TRBV18; D: TRBD1; CDR3: CASSPGTGNQPQHF
V: TRBV2; D: -; CDR3: CASSGLRAPNEKLFF
V: TRBV4-2; D: -; CDR3: CASSQVLEGTSYEQYF
V: TRBV11-2; D: -; CDR3: CASSFFNEKLFF
V: TRBV18; D: -; CDR3: CASSPPMIVLPPDTQYF
V: TRBV28; D: TRBD1; CDR3: CASSLPPGQDYGYTF
V: TRBV7-9; D: -; CDR3: CASSLGGTNEQYF
V: TRBV25-1; D: -; CDR3: CASSLWISSYEQFF
V: TRBV14; D: -; CDR3: CASSHRDFYNEQFF
V: TRBV2; D: -; CDR3: CASSESHREAGELFF
V: TRBV7-2; D: -; CDR3: CASSFQYGYTF
V: TRBV4-1; D: TRBD1; CDR3: CASSQEPQGVGGNTEAFF
V: TRBV9; D: -; CDR3: CASSVVTDTYGYTF
V: TRBV2; D: -; CDR3: CATQLGPRDKLFF
V: TRBV28; D: -; CDR3: CASSWDNYGYTF
V: TRBV28; D: TRBD2; CDR3: CASSLYFRTSGSGEQFF
V: TRBV4-1; D: -; CDR3: CASSQDYRIKTFF
V: TRBV7-9; D: -; CDR3: CASSLRSLSGRGANVLTF
V: TRBV6-5; D: -; CDR3: CASSYDRLNTEAFF
V: TRBV6-5; D: TRBD1; CDR3: CASNLGTAKETQYF
V: TRBV7-8; D: -; CDR3: CASSSEGLSYEQYF
V: TRBV7-9; D: -; CDR3: CASSPPQRRGNYGYTF
V: TRBV6-1; D: TRBD2; CDR3: CASSEKGRNSGRSSYEQYF
V: TRBV5-1; D: TRBD2; CDR3: CASSLLAGSPSYEQYF
V: TRBV7-6; D: -; CDR3: CASSPRKGPSYNEQFF
V: TRBV18; D: -; CDR3: CASSPLGLGTEAFF